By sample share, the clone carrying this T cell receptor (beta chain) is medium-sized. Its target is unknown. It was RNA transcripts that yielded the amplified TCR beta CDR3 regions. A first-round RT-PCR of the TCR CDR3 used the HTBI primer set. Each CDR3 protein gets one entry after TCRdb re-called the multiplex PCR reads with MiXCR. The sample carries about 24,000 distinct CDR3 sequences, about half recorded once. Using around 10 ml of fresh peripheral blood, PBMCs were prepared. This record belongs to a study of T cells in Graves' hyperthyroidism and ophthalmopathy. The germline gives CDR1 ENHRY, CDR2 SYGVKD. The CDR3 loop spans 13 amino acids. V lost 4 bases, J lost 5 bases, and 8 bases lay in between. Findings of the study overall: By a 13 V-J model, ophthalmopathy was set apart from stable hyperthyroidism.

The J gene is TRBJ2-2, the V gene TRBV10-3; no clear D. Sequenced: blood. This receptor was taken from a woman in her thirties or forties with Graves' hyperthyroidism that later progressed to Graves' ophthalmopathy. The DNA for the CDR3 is TGTGCCATCAGTGCTGTTGGGACCGGGGAGCTGTTTTTT. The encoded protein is CAISAVGTGELFF.